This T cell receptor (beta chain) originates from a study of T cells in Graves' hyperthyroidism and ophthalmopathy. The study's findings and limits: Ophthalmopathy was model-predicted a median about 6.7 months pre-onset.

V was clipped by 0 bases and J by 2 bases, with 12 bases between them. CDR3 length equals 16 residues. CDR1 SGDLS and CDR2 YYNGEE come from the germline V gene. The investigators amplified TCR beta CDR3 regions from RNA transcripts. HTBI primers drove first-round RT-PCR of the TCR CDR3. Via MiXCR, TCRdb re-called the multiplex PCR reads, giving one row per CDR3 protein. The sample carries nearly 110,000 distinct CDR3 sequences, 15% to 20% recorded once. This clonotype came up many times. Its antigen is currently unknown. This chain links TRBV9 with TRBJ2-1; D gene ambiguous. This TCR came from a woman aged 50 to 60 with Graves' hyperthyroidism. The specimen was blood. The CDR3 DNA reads TGTGCCAGCAGCGTAGGACTTCGTGAGGCCTACAATGAGCAGTTCTTC. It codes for CASSVGLREAYNEQFF.